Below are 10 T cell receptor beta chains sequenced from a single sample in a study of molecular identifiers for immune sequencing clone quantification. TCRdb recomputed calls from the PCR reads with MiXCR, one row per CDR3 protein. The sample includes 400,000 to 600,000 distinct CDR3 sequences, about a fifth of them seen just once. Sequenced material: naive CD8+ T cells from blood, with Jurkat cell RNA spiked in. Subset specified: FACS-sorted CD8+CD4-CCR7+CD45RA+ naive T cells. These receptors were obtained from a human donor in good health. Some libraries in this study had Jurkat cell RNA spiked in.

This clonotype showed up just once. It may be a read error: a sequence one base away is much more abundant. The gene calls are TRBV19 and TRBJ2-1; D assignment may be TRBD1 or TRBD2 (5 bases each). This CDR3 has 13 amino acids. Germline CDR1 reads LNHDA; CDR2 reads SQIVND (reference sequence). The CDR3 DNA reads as TGTGCCAGTTCCGGGACCCCCTACAATGAGCGGTTCTTC. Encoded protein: CASSGTPYNERFF.

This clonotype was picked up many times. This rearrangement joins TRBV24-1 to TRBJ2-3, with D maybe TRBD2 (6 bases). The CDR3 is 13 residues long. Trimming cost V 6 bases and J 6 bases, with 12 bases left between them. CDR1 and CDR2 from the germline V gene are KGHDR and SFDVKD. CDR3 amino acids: CATSLRGTDTQYF. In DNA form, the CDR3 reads TGTGCCACCAGTTTACGCGGGACGGATACGCAGTATTTT.

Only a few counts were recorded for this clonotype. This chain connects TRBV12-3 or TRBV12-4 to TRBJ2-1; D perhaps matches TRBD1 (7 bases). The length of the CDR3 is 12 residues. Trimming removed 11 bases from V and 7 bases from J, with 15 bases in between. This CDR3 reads CACQGGWNEQFF. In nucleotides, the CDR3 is TGTGCCTGCCAGGGGGGTTGGAATGAGCAGTTCTTC.

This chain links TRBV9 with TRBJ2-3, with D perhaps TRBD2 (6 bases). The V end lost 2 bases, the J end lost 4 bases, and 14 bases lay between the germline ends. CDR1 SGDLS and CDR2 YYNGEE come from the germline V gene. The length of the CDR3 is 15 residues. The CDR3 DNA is TGTGCCAGCAGCGTCGCGGGGTCCCCCGCAGATACGCAGTATTTT. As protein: CASSVAGSPADTQYF.

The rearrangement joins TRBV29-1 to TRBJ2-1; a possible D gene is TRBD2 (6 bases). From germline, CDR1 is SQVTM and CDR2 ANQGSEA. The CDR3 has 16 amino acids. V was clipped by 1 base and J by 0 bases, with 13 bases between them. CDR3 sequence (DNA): TGCAGCGTTGAAGTTAGCGGTCCGAGCTCCTACAATGAGCAGTTCTTC. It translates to CSVEVSGPSSYNEQFF.

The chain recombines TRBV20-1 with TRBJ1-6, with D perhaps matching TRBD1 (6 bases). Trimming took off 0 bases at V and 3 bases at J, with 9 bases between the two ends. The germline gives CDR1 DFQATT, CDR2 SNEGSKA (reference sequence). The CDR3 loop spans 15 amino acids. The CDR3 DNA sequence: TGCAGTGCTAGAGACGGACAGATCTATAATTCACCCCTCCACTTT. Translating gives CSARDGQIYNSPLHF.

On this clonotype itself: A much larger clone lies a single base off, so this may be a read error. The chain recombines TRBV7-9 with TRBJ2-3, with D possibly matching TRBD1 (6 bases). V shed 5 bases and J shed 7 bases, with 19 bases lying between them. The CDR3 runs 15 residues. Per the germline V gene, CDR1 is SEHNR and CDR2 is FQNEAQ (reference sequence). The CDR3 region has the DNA TGTGCCAGCAGCGCGCCGAGACAGGAGGTTTATACGCAGTATTTT. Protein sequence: CASSAPRQEVYTQYF.

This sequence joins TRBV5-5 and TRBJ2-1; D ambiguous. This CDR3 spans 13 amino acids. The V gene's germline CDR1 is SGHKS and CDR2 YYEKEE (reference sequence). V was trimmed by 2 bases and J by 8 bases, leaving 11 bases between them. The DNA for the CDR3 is TGTGCCAGCAGCTTTTTGTCGGCGTATGAGCAGTTCTTC. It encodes CASSFLSAYEQFF.

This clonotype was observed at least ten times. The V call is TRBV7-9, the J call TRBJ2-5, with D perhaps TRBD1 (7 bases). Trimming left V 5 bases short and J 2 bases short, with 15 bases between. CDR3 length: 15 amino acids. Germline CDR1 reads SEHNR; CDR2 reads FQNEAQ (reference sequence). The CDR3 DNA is TGTGCCAGCAGCCTAATACAGGGGACTCAAGAGACCCAGTACTTC. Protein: CASSLIQGTQETQYF.

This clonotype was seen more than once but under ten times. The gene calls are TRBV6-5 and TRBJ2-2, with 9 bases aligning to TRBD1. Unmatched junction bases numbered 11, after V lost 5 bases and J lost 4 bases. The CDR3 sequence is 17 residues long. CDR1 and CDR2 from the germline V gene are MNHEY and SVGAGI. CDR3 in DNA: TGTGCCAGCAGTCCCGGCGACAGGGGGGGCGTCACCGGGGAGCTGTTTTTT. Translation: CASSPGDRGGVTGELFF.